This T cell receptor (beta chain) originates from a study of shared clonotypes between healthy human individuals (dated by TCRdb to the early 2020s). With regard to the full study: The cohort included a few men and a couple of women between 18 and 49 years of age. For each donor, CD4 naive and CD4 memory were each given three plates, CD8 naive was given two plates, and CD8 memory was given one plate. Blood TCR repertoires of five healthy adults were deeply sequenced to estimate repertoire size and the extent of clonotype sharing between individuals. To increase sequencing depth and limit assay-specific biases, different laboratories used diverse techniques to prepare libraries and sequence TCR repertoires. Per donor, leukapheresis produced somewhere between about 0.8 and 9 billion PBMCs. Summary of the overall study and its limitations: Naive subsets generally had larger estimated clonotype richness than memory subsets. Only blood was sampled, and tissue TCR repertoires likely differ from those in blood. Roughly 5% of naive CD4, roughly 3.5% of naive CD8, roughly 2.4% of memory CD4, and about 0.4% of memory CD8 clonotypes were shared across a few donors. Incomplete sequencing was indicated by rarefaction of sorted-subset datasets, despite the large sequencing depth. Pairwise subsampling led to the expectation that sequencing depth would affect the degree of clonotype sharing among donors. The small number of donors limited the genetic and exposure-history diversity represented. Compared with non-shared clonotypes, the clonotypes found in all four sorted-subset donors had higher generation probabilities.

Using the deep immunoSEQ assay, multiplex PCR amplified TCR CDR3 regions from genomic DNA. For each cell subset, the extracted genomic DNA was distributed evenly across all wells of several immunoSEQ 96-well plates, and each plate served as one replicate. For sorted subsets, each replicate PCR was loaded with 200 to 250 ng genomic DNA, equivalent to about 30,000 T cell genomes. Purified libraries were quantified with a Qubit 3.0 fluorometer, sized on a Bioanalyzer 2100, and re-quantified with the KAPA Library Quantification kit. Every immunoSEQ 96-well plate was sequenced on a separate single-read 150-cycle Illumina NextSeq 550 flow cell. Concerning the study's data processing: Because the immunoSEQ output included only junctional sequences and no quality scores, the filtering could not be the same as the filtering used for full-length reads. Sequences were annotated with PyIR, a Python wrapper for IgBLAST v1.9, and V/J genes and CDR3 were assigned using IMGT germline references. Reads were filtered out if the reads had weak V/J assignments (E-value above 1e-6), no CDR3, stop codons, out-of-frame junctions, or ambiguous translated residues. V3J clonotypes were defined by identical inferred V gene, J gene, and CDR3 amino acid sequence. To compute the percentage overlap between repertoires, the number of shared unique clonotypes was divided by the size of the smaller repertoire. Three approaches were used to assess repertoire richness: RTK rarefaction, the Chao1 estimator, and Recon v2.1 estimates of unobserved clonotypes. Generation probabilities were computed with OLGA for all TCRbeta clonotypes obtained by the gDNA method from a handful of donors. Drawn from immuneACCESS, this table holds only the in-frame rearrangements with V and J called that TCRdb kept. Clones are partly lost; checked studies trace under half to an unresolved V gene and leave the rest unexplained. D and trimming were read from the DNA, whereas the V and J calls and clone size are those reported in that table. Here the sample has 550,000 to 650,000 clones; approximately 96% occur a single time. The top ten constitute more than 0.085% of the sample.

About this clone itself: No antigen is known for it. Per-base quality was not reported, and no clone a single base away is much larger than it.

CD8 naive samples consisted of CD45RO-negative cells that were positively selected for CCR7, yielding a CD45RA+CCR7+ population without TemRA cells. Donors were healthy HIV-negative adults with no recently reported acute infections or vaccinations. All donors were Caucasian adults living in Nashville, Tennessee, USA. After blood collection by leukapheresis, PBMCs were isolated using Ficoll-Histopaque density gradient centrifugation and then cryopreserved in the vapor phase of liquid nitrogen. Purity and quantity of every magnetically sorted T cell population were checked by analytical flow cytometry. Genomic DNA was isolated from every sorted fraction and measured by UV absorbance on a Nanodrop 2000c. V is reduced by 6 bases and J by 8 bases, leaving a spacing of 23 bases between them. CDR1 is given as MNHEY and CDR2 as SMNVEV, both from the germline V gene (reference sequence). Including the terminal cysteine and phenylalanine, the CDR3 comprises 16 residues. The CDR3 DNA has 48 bases and is translated from base 1.

The sequence was collected from a woman aged 25 to 39 in good health. Sequenced input: naive CD8+ T cells sorted from blood. The sample's cell subset or site label, in plain terms: CD45RA+CCR7+. This chain joins TRBV27 to TRBJ2-1, with the D call perhaps TRBD1 or TRBD2, each one matching 5 bases. CDR3 region: CASSHIGQGTADEQFF. The DNA sequence is as follows: TGTGCCAGCAGCCATATCGGACAAGGGACGGCGGATGAGCAGTTCTTC.